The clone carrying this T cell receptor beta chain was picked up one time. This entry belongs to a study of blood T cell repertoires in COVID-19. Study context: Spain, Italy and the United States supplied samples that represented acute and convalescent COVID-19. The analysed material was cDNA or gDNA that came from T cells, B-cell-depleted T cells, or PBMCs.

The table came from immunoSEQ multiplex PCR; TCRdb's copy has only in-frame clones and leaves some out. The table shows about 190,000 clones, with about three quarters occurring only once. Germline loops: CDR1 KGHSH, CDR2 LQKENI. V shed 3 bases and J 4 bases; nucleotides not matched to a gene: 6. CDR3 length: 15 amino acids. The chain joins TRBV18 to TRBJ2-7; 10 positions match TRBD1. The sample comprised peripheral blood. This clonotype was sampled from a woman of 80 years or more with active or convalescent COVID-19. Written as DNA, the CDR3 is TGTGCCAGCTCACCCGGGACAGGGGAGGTTTACGAGCAGTACTTC. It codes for CASSPGTGEVYEQYF. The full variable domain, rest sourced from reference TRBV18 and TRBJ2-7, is NAGVMQNPRHLVRRRGQEARLRCSPMKGHSHVYWYRQLPEEGLKFMVYLQKENIIDESGMPKERFSAEFPKEGPSILRIQQVVRGDSAAYFCASSPGTGEVYEQYFGPGTRLTVT.